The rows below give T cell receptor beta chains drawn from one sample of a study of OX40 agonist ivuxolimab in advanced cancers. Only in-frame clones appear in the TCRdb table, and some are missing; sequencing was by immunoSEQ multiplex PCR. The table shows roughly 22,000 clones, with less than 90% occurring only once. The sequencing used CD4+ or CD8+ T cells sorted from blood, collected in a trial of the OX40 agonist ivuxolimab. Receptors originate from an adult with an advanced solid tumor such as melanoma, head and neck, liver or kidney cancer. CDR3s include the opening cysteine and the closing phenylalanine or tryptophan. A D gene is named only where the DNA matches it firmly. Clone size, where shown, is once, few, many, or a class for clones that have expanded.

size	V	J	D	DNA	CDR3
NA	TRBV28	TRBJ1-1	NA	TGTGCCAGTACCTGGGTCGCGAACACTGAAGCTTTCTTT	CASTWVANTEAFF
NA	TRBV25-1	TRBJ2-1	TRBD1	TGTGCCACCGGGACAGGGGATCGCGATGAGCAGTTCTTC	CATGTGDRDEQFF
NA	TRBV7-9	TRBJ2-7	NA	TGTGCCAGCAGCAGAGACGGGGGCGGCTCCTACGAGCAGTACTTC	CASSRDGGGSYEQYF
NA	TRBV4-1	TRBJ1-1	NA	TGCGCCAGCAGCCAAGATCAGATCGGCATGAACACTGAAGCTTTCTTT	CASSQDQIGMNTEAFF
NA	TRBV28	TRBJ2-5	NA	TGTGCCAGCAGTTTAGCGGACCAAGAGACCCAGTACTTC	CASSLADQETQYF
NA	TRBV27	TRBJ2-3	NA	TGTGCCAGCAGTTTATTGCCCCACACAGATACGCAGTATTTT	CASSLLPHTDTQYF
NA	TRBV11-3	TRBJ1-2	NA	TGTGCCAGCAGCGTTCGAGGAGGGAGTAACTATGGCTACACCTTC	CASSVRGGSNYGYTF
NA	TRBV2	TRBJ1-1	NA	TGTGCCAGCAGTTCCAGGGCGATCAGTGAAGCTTTCTTT	CASSSRAISEAFF
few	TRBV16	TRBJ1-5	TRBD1	TGTGCCAGCAGCCACAGGACAGGGAATCAGCCCCAGCATTTT	CASSHRTGNQPQHF
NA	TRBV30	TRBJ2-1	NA	TGTGCCTGGAGTGGACAGAGCTACAATGAGCAGTTCTTC	CAWSGQSYNEQFF
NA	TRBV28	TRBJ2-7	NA	TGTGCCAGCAGTTTATTAGGACAAGCCTACGAGCAGTACTTC	CASSLLGQAYEQYF
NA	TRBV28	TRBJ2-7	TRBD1	TGTGCCAGCAGTACATCCCTTTCTTTGGGGCAGGGGGCGCCCTACGAGCAGTACTTC	CASSTSLSLGQGAPYEQYF
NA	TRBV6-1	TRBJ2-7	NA	TGTGCCAGCAGTCTTCAGGGGTTTTGGTCCTACGAGCAGTACTTC	CASSLQGFWSYEQYF
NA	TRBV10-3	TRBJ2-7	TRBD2	TGTGCCATCAGGGATGGGCACGGGACTAGCGGAGCGAGCTCCTACGAGCAGTACTTC	CAIRDGHGTSGASSYEQYF
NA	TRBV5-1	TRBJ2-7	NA	TGTGCCAGCAACAATCTTATTGAGCTCTCCTACGAGCAGTACTTC	CASNNLIELSYEQYF
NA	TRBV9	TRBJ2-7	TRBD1	TGTGCCAGCAGCCCTCTCGCAGGGGGTGGTTACGAGCAGTACTTC	CASSPLAGGGYEQYF
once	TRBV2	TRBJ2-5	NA	TGTGCCAGCAGTGAGGAGGGGCGAGGAGTCTTAGGAGGACAAGAGACCCAGTACTTC	CASSEEGRGVLGGQETQYF